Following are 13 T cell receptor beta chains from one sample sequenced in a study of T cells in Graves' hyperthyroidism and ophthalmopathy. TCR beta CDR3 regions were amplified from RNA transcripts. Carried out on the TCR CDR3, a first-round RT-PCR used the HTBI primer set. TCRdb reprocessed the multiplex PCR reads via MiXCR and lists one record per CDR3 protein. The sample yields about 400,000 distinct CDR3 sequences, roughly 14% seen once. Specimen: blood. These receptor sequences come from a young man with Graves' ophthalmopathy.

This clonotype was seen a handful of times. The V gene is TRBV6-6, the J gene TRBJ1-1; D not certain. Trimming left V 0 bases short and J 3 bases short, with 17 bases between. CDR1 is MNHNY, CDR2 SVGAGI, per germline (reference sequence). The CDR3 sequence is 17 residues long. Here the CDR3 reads CASSYSRLAVADTEAFF. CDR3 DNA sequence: TGTGCCAGCAGTTACTCGAGGCTCGCGGTCGCGGACACTGAAGCTTTCTTT.

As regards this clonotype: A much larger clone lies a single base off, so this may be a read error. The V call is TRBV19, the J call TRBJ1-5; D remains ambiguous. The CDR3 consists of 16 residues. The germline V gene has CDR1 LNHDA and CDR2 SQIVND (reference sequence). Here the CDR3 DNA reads TGTGCCAGTAGTCCTAGACTTCGATATAGCGATCAGCCCCAGCATTTT. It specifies CASSPRLRYSDQPQHF.

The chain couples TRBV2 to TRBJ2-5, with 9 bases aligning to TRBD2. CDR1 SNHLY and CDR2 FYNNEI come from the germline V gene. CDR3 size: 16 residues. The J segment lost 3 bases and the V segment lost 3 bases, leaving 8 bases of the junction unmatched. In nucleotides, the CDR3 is TGTGCCAGCAGTGATGGAGCGGGGGGCGGAGAAGAGACCCAGTACTTC. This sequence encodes CASSDGAGGGEETQYF.

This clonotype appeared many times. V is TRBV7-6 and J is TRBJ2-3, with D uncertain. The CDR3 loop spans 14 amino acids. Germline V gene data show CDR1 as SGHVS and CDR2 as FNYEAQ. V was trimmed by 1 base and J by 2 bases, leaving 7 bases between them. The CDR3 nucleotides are TGTGCCAGCAGCTTAGGTGAAGACACAGATACGCAGTATTTT. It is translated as CASSLGEDTDTQYF.

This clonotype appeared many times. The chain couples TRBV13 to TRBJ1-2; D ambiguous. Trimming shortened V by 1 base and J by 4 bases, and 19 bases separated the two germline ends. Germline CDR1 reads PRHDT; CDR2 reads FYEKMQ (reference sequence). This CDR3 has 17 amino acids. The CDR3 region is CASSLALRRSIGYGYTF. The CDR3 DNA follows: TGTGCCAGCAGCTTAGCCCTGCGTCGGAGCATTGGCTATGGCTACACCTTC.

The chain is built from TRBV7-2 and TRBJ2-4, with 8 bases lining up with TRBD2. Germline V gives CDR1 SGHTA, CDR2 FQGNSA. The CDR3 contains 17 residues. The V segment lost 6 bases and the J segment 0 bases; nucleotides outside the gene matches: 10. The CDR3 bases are TGTGCCAGCAGGAAAGGAGCGGGGGCCTTAGCCAAAAACATTCAGTACTTC. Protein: CASRKGAGALAKNIQYF.

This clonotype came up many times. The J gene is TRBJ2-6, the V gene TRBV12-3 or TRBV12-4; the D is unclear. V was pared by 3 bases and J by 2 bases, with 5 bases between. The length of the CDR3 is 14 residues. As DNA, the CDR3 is TGTGCCAGCAGTTTCGCCACTGGGGCCAACGTCCTGACTTTC. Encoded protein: CASSFATGANVLTF.

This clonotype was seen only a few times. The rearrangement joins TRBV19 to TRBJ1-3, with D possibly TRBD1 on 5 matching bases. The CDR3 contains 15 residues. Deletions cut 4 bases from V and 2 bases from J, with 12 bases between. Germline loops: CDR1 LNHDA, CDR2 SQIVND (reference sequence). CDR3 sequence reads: CASSRSGTPGNTIYF. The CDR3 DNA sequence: TGTGCCAGTAGTAGATCCGGGACTCCTGGAAACACCATATATTTT.

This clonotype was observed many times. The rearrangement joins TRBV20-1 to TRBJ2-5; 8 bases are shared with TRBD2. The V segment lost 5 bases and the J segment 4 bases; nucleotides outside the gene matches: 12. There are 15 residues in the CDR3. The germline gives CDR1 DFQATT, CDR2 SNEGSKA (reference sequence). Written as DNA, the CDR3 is TGCAGTGCTGGATCCGGACTAGCAGGGTCAGAGACCCAGTACTTC. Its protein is CSAGSGLAGSETQYF.

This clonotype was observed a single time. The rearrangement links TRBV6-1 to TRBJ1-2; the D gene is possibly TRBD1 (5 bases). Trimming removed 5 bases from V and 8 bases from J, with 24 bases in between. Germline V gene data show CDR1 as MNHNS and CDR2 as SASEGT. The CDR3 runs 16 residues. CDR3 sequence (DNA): TGTGCCAGCAGTCCCCTTGCCCTACAGGCTGGTGGGGGCTACACCTTC. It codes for CASSPLALQAGGGYTF.

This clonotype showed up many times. This chain's CDR3 is CASSFQGSGTGPYNEQFF. The CDR3 DNA follows: TGTGCCAGCAGTTTTCAGGGTAGTGGGACAGGGCCCTACAATGAGCAGTTCTTC. The rearrangement joins TRBV12-3 or TRBV12-4 to TRBJ2-1; 9 bases fit TRBD1. V shed 3 bases and J 2 bases; nucleotides not matched to a gene: 11. There are 18 residues in the CDR3.

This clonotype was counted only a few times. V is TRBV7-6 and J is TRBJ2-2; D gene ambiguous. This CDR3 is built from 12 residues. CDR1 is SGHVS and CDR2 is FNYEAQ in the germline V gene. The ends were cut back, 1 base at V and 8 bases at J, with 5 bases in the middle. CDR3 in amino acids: CASSLVEGELFF. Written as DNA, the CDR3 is TGTGCCAGCAGCTTAGTGGAGGGGGAGCTGTTTTTT.

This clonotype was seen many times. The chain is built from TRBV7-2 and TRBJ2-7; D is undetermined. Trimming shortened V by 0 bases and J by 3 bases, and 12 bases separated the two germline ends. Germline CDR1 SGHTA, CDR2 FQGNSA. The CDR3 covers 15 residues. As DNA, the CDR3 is TGTGCCAGCAGCTTAGCCCCACTATGGTACTACGAGCAGTACTTC. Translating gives CASSLAPLWYYEQYF.